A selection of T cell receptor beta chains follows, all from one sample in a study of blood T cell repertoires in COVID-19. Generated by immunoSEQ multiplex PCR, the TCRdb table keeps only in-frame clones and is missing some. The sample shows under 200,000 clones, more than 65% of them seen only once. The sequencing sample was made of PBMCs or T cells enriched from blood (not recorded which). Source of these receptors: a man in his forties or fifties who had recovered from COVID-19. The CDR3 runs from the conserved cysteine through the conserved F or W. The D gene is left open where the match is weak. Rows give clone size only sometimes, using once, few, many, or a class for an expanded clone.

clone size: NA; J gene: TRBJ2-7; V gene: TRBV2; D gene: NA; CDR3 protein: CASRRQVDSVARYEQYF; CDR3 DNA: TGTGCCAGCAGACGACAGGTCGATTCCGTGGCGAGGTACGAGCAGTACTTC
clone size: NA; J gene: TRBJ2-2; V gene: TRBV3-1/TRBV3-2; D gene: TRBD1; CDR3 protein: CASSLMAGQGVGELFF; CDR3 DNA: TGTGCCAGCAGCCTTATGGCTGGACAGGGGGTCGGGGAGCTGTTTTTT
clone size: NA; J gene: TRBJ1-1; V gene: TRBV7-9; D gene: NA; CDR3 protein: CASSSTGEAFF; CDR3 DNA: TGTGCCAGCAGCTCCACAGGGGAAGCTTTCTTT
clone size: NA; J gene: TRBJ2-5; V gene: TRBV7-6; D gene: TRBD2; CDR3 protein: CATKASGDRTETQYF; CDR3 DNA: TGTGCCACCAAAGCGAGCGGGGACCGTACAGAGACCCAGTACTTC
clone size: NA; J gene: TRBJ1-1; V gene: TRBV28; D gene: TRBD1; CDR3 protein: CASSFTGVGTEAFF; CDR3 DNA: TGTGCCAGCAGTTTTACAGGGGTGGGAACTGAAGCTTTCTTT
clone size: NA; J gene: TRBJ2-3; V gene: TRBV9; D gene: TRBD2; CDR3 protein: CASSVTSGGYTDTQYF; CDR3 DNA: TGTGCCAGCAGCGTAACTAGCGGGGGGTACACAGATACGCAGTATTTT
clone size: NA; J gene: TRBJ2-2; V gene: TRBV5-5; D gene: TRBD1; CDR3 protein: CASSWTGGPNTGELFF; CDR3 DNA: TGTGCCAGCAGCTGGACAGGGGGCCCGAACACCGGGGAGCTGTTTTTT
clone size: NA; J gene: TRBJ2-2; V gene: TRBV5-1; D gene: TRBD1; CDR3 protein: CASSSDGTGGPGELFF; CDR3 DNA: TGCGCCAGCAGCTCAGATGGGACAGGGGGGCCCGGGGAGCTGTTTTTT
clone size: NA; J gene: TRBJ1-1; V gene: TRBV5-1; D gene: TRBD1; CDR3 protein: CASSWFQGVITEAFF; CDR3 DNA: TGCGCCAGCAGCTGGTTCCAGGGGGTGATCACTGAAGCTTTCTTT
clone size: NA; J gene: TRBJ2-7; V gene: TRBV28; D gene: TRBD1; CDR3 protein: CASSLGDRGYEQYF; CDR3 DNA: TGTGCCAGCAGTCTAGGGGACAGGGGGTACGAGCAGTACTTC
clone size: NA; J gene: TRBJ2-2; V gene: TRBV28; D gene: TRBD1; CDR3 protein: CASSLDRDSTGELFF; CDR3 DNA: TGTGCCAGCAGTCTAGACAGGGACAGCACCGGGGAGCTGTTTTTT
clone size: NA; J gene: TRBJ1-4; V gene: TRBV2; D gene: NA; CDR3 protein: CASSEGRSNEKLFF; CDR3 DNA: TGTGCCAGCAGTGAGGGCAGAAGTAATGAAAAACTGTTTTTT
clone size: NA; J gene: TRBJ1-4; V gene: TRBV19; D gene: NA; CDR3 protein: CASTGGTREKLFF; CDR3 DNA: TGTGCCAGTACGGGGGGCACAAGGGAAAAACTGTTTTTT
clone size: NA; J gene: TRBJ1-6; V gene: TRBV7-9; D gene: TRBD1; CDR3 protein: CASSWGGQGIPLHF; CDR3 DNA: TGTGCCAGCAGCTGGGGGGGACAGGGGATACCCCTCCACTTT
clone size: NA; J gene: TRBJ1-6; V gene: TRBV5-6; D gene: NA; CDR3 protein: CASSLRNRVSPLHF; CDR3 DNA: TGTGCCAGCAGCTTGCGAAACAGGGTCTCACCCCTCCACTTT
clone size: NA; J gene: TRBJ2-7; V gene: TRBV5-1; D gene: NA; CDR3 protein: CASSLTSTGASYEQYF; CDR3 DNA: TGCGCCAGCAGCTTAACATCGACAGGAGCCTCCTACGAGCAGTACTTC
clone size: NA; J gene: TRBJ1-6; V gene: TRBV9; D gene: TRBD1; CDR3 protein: CASSVKVQGAQGSPLHF; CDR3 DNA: TGTGCCAGCAGCGTGAAGGTCCAGGGGGCTCAAGGGTCACCCCTCCACTTT
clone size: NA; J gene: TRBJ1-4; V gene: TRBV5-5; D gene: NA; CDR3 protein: CASSLPQGGEKLFF; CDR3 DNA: TGTGCCAGCAGCTTGCCACAGGGAGGGGAAAAACTGTTTTTT
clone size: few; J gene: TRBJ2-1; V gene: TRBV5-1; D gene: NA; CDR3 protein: CASSPRELGSYNEQFF; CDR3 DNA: TGCGCCAGCAGCCCAAGGGAACTAGGCTCCTACAATGAGCAGTTCTTC
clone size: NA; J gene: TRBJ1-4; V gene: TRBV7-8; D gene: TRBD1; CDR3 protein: CASRWDRGDEKLFF; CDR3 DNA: TGTGCCAGCAGATGGGACAGGGGGGATGAAAAACTGTTTTTT
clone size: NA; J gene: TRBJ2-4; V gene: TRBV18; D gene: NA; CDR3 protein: CASSPEVTKNIQYF; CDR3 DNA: TGTGCCAGCTCACCTGAAGTTACAAAAAACATTCAGTACTTC
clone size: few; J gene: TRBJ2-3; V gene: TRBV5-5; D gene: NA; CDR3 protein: CASSPTRSTDTQYF; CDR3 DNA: TGTGCCAGCAGCCCGACTAGAAGCACAGATACGCAGTATTTT
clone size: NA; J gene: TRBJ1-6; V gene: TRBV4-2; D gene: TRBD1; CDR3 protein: CASSQDSGGNSPLHF; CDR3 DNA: TGTGCCAGCAGCCAAGACTCAGGGGGGAATTCACCCCTCCACTTT
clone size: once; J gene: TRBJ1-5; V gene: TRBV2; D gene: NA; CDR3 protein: CASSQTAQYDQPQHF; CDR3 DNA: TGTGCCAGCAGTCAGACAGCCCAATACGATCAGCCCCAGCATTTT
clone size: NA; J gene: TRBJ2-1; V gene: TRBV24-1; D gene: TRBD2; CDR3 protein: CATSSHYSGPTYNEQFF; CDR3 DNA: TGTGCCACCAGTTCTCACTATAGCGGGCCCACCTACAATGAGCAGTTCTTC
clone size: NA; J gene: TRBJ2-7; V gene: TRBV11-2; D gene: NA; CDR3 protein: CASSPSSAGEQYF; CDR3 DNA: TGTGCCAGCAGCCCCTCCTCGGCGGGCGAGCAGTACTTC
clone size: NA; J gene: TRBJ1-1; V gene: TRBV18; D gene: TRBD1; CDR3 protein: CASSRDRADEAFF; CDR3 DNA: TGTGCCAGCTCACGAGACAGGGCGGATGAAGCTTTCTTT
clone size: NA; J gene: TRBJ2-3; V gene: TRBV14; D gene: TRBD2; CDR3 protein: CASSQGLTDTQYF; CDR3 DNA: TGTGCCAGCAGCCAGGGACTAACAGATACGCAGTATTTT
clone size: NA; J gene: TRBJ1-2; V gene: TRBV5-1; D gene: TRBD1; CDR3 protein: CASSSPGQRGFGYTF; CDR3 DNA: TGCGCCAGCAGCTCACCGGGACAGAGGGGTTTCGGCTACACCTTC
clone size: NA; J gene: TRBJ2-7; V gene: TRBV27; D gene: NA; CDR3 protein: CASSLSFLGVQYF; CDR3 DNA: TGTGCCAGCAGTTTATCGTTTTTAGGGGTCCAGTACTTC
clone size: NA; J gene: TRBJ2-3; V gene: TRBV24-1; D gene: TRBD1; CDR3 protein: CATSDTGQGLLDTQYF; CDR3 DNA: TGTGCCACCAGTGACACGGGACAGGGTTTATTAGATACGCAGTATTTT
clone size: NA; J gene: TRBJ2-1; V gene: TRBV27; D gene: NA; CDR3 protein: CASSSLSAGRSYNEQFF; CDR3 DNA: TGTGCCAGCAGTTCTCTTAGTGCGGGACGCTCCTACAATGAGCAGTTCTTC
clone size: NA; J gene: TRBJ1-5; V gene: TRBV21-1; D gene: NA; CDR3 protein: CASSPSGRGNQPQHF; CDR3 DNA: TGTGCCAGCAGCCCGAGCGGTCGGGGCAATCAGCCCCAGCATTTT
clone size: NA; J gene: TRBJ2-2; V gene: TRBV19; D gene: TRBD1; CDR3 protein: CASSAQTGGTGELFF; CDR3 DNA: TGTGCCAGTAGTGCCCAGACAGGGGGTACCGGGGAGCTGTTTTTT
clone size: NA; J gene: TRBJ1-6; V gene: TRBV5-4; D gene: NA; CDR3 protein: CASSFASSYNSPLHF; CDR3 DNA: TGTGCCAGCAGCTTCGCGAGCTCCTATAATTCACCCCTCCACTTT
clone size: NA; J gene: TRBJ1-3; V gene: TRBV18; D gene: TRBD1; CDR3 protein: CASSPQGVNGNTIYF; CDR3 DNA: TGTGCCAGCTCACCTCAGGGGGTAAATGGAAACACCATATATTTT
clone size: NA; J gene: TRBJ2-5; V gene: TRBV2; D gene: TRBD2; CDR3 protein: CASMTSGTQETQYF; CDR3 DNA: TGTGCCAGCATGACTAGCGGGACCCAAGAGACCCAGTACTTC
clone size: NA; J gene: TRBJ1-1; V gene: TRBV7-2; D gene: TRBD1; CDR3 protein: CASSFQGVTEAFF; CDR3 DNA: TGTGCCAGCAGCTTCCAGGGGGTTACTGAAGCTTTCTTT
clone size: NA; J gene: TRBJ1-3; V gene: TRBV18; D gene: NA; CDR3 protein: CASSPGEDSGNTIYF; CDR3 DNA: TGTGCCAGCTCACCAGGGGAGGATTCCGGAAACACCATATATTTT
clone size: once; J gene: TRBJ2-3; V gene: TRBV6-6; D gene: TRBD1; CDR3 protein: CASSQPEGAPGTDTQYF; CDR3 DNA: TGTGCCAGCAGTCAGCCCGAGGGGGCGCCGGGCACAGATACGCAGTATTTT
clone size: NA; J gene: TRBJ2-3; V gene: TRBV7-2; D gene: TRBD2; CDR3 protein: CASSPGVGGVPSTDTQYF; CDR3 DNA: TGTGCCAGCAGCCCGGGGGTCGGGGGGGTACCTAGCACAGATACGCAGTATTTT
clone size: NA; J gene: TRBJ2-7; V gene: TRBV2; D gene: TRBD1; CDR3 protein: CASSGQTGVVDEQYF; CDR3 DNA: TGTGCCAGCAGTGGCCAGACAGGGGTAGTTGACGAGCAGTACTTC
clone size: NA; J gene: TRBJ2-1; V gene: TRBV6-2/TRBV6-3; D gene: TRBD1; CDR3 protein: CASSFPGQVYNEQFF; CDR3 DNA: TGTGCCAGCAGTTTTCCGGGACAGGTATACAATGAGCAGTTCTTC
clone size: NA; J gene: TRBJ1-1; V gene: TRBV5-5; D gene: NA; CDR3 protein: CASSSFEGGYTEAFF; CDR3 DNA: TGTGCCAGCAGCTCCTTCGAAGGGGGATACACTGAAGCTTTCTTT
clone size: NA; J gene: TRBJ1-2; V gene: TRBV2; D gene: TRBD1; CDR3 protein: CASRPGTGFTQSEGYTF; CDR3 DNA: TGTGCCAGCAGGCCCGGGACAGGGTTCACTCAATCGGAAGGCTACACCTTC
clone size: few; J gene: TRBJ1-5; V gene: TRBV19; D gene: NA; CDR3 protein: CASRQVYANQPQHF; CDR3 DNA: TGTGCCAGTAGACAGGTTTATGCCAATCAGCCCCAGCATTTT
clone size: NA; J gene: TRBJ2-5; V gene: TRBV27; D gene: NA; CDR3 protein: CASSLSSQRGETQYF; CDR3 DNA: TGTGCCAGCAGTTTATCAAGCCAACGGGGAGAGACCCAGTACTTC